This entry lists 32 T cell receptor beta chains sequenced from one sample in a study of Ad26.COV2.S vaccination and SARS-CoV-2 variants. Sequenced by immunoSEQ multiplex PCR; TCRdb stores in-frame clones only, minus some. The sample yields 300,000 to 400,000 clones, 70% to 90% seen once. Treatment here: over 15 received Ad26.COV2.S at low or high dose, single or two shots; roughly five received placebo; per-sample allocation not given. Samples analyzed were those drawn on day 63 after the first vaccine or placebo injection. The sequenced sample was peripheral blood, obtained in a trial of Ad26.COV2.S vaccine versus placebo. These receptor sequences come from a person between 18 and 65 years old who received the Ad26.COV2.S COVID-19 vaccine or a placebo.

This chain uses TRBV23-1 with TRBJ1-4; tentatively, D is TRBD1 (5 bases). TRBV23-1 is known as an ORF, though its function is uncertain. Deletions cut 3 bases from V and 5 bases from J, with 16 bases between. This CDR3 region has 16 residues. The CDR3 region is CASSHPKGSWNEKLFF. In DNA form, the CDR3 reads TGCGCCAGCAGTCACCCGAAGGGGAGTTGGAATGAAAAACTGTTTTTT.

The genes are TRBV12-3 or TRBV12-4 and TRBJ2-7; D remains ambiguous. Trimming pared 2 bases from V and 3 bases from J, leaving 8 bases between. The CDR3 contains 13 residues. The CDR3 spells CASSLSRDYEQYF. CDR3 in DNA: TGTGCCAGCAGTTTAAGCAGAGACTACGAGCAGTACTTC.

The genes are TRBV5-8 and TRBJ1-5; 9 bases fit TRBD1. CDR1 and CDR2 from the germline V gene are SGHTS and YDEGEE. V gave up 4 bases and J gave up 6 bases; unmatched junction bases: 14. The CDR3 is 17 residues long. CDR3 region: CASSPRLYRGPPQPQHF. As DNA, the CDR3 is TGTGCCAGCAGCCCCAGGCTTTACAGGGGGCCTCCTCAGCCCCAGCATTTT. Together with reference TRBV5-8 and TRBJ1-5, the CDR3 gives the full variable domain: EAGVTQSPTHLIKTRGQQATLRCSPISGHTSVYWYQQALGLGLQFLLWYDEGEERNRGNFPPRFSGRQFPNYSSELNVNALELEDSALYLCASSPRLYRGPPQPQHFGDGTRLSIL.

This sequence joins TRBV12-1 and TRBJ2-5; the listed D gene, TRBD1, was not tested against the DNA. TRBV12-1 is noted as a pseudogene. The CDR3 consists of 18 residues. The CDR3 nucleotides read TGTGCCAGCAGCTCTAACCGGGACAGGGGGCCGGCCGGAGAGACCCAGTACTTC. Translated: CASSSNRDRGPAGETQYF.

This clone showed up just once. This chain links TRBV5-1 with TRBJ2-7; the D is unclear. This CDR3 contains 16 residues. CDR1 and CDR2 (germline): SGHRS, YFSETQ. V shed 4 bases and J shed 6 bases, with 23 bases lying between them. CDR3 coding DNA: TGCGCCAGCAGCCCCTCAATGGGTTGGGGTCCTGGCGAGCAGTACTTC. Its protein product is CASSPSMGWGPGEQYF. Drawing the rest from reference TRBV5-1 and TRBJ2-7, the complete variable domain is KAGVTQTPRYLIKTRGQQVTLSCSPISGHRSVSWYQQTPGQGLQFLFEYFSETQRNKGNFPGRFSGRQFSNSRSEMNVSTLELGDSALYLCASSPSMGWGPGEQYFGPGTRLTVT.

The gene calls are TRBV5-1 and TRBJ1-1; TRBD1 aligns across 8 bases. The trim removed 4 bases at V and 3 bases at J, leaving 8 bases unmatched. CDR1 SGHRS and CDR2 YFSETQ come from the germline V gene. This CDR3 is built from 15 residues. In DNA form, the CDR3 reads TGCGCCAGCAGCAAACCCGACAGGGGAGACACTGAAGCTTTCTTT. Its protein is CASSKPDRGDTEAFF.

V usage is TRBV7-2 and J usage is TRBJ2-1, with 7 bases matching TRBD2. CDR3 length: 15 residues. From germline, CDR1 is SGHTA and CDR2 FQGNSA. J gave up 7 bases and V 4 bases, and 10 bases lay outside the gene matches. Written as DNA, the CDR3 is TGTGCCAGCAGCTCCCTGTTCCGCGGGAGTAATGAGCAGTTCTTC. Translating it yields CASSSLFRGSNEQFF.

The chain joins TRBV7-8 to TRBJ2-2; D ambiguous. The CDR3 totals 15 residues. Germline V CDR1 and CDR2: SGHVS, FQNEAQ. V dropped 0 bases and J dropped 8 bases, with 13 bases sitting between them. The CDR3 DNA is TGTGCCAGCAGCTTAGCGAGCTCAATGGGGGGGGAGCTGTTTTTT. Translated, it gives CASSLASSMGGELFF.

V usage is TRBV3-1 (or the pseudogene TRBV3-2) and J usage is TRBJ1-2; a weak D match, TRBD1 (5 bases). The germline gives CDR1 LGHDT, CDR2 YNNKEL (reference sequence). The CDR3 length is 14 residues. Trimming shortened V by 0 bases and J by 4 bases, and 9 bases separated the two germline ends. The CDR3 DNA follows: TGTGCCAGCAGCCAAGATTTAGGGGCCTATGGCTACACCTTC. Translation gives CASSQDLGAYGYTF.

This sequence joins TRBV2 and TRBJ2-7; no reliable D call. This CDR3 has 10 residues. Trimming pared 11 bases from V and 3 bases from J, leaving 8 bases between. Germline V gene data show CDR1 as SNHLY and CDR2 as FYNNEI. CDR3 in DNA: TGTGCCGTCAACGGCTACGAGCAGTACTTC. This encodes CAVNGYEQYF.

CDR3: CARGGSTDTQYF. The DNA for the CDR3 is TGCGCCAGGGGGGGTAGCACAGATACGCAGTATTTT. The chain couples TRBV23-1 to TRBJ2-3; tentatively, D is TRBD2 (6 bases). TRBV23-1 is noted as an ORF with a role that remains uncertain. The CDR3 is 12 amino acids. Trimming stripped 9 bases from V and 0 bases from J, with 7 bases between.

This chain joins TRBV6-5 and TRBJ1-1, with TRBD1 matching 12 bases. The CDR3 is made up of 14 amino acids. V trimming: 6 bases; J trimming: 6 bases; junction bases outside the gene matches: 5. The germline V gene has CDR1 MNHEY and CDR2 SVGAGI. As DNA, the CDR3 is TGTGCCAGCAGGGGGGGACAGGGGGCCGCTGAAGCTTTCTTT. Amino acids: CASRGGQGAAEAFF.

J is TRBJ1-5 and V is TRBV6-5; a possible D gene is TRBD1 (5 bases). The CDR3 sequence is 13 residues long. The germline V and J ends were trimmed by 6 bases and 4 bases, with 10 bases remaining between them. Germline CDR1 is MNHEY and CDR2 is SVGAGI. CDR3 sequence reads: CASRTDSNQPQHF. The DNA of the CDR3 is TGTGCCAGCAGGACTGACAGTAATCAGCCCCAGCATTTT.

The rearrangement joins TRBV25-1 to TRBJ2-7, with 9 bases identical to TRBD1. Looked up from germline, CDR1 is MGHDK and CDR2 is SYGVNS. The V and J ends lost 3 bases and 7 bases, in that order; junction bases with no gene match: 13. The CDR3 has 16 residues. Written as DNA, the CDR3 is TGTGCCAGCAGTGACCCACCGCACGGGACAGGGCTTGAGCAGTACTTC. Protein product: CASSDPPHGTGLEQYF.

The rearrangement links TRBV6-5 to TRBJ2-7; TRBD2 aligns across 8 bases. The CDR3 loop spans 15 amino acids. J gave up 0 bases and V 1 base, and 2 bases lay outside the gene matches. The germline V gene encodes CDR1 MNHEY and CDR2 SVGAGI. DNA of the CDR3: TGTGCCAGCAGTTACTTGAGCGGGAGCTCCTACGAGCAGTACTTC. It translates to CASSYLSGSSYEQYF.

The CDR3 reads CASGTGQINSPLHF. CDR3 coding DNA: TGTGCCAGCGGAACGGGACAGATAAATTCACCCCTCCACTTT. The rearrangement joins TRBV18 to TRBJ1-6, with TRBD1 identical over 7 bases. The CDR3 spans 14 residues. The ends lost 8 bases at V and 7 bases at J; junction bases unmatched: 8. Per the germline V gene, CDR1 is KGHSH and CDR2 is LQKENI.

The rearrangement joins TRBV3-1 (or the pseudogene TRBV3-2) to TRBJ1-2, with 9 bases identical to TRBD1. Germline V gene lookup returns CDR1 LGHDT and CDR2 YNNKEL (reference sequence). CDR3 length: 17 amino acids. The V and J ends lost 0 bases and 1 base, in that order; junction bases with no gene match: 6. The CDR3 spells CASSQERGQGINYGYTF. The CDR3 bases are TGTGCCAGCAGCCAAGAGAGGGGACAGGGTATTAACTATGGCTACACCTTC.

This clone has more than one count but fewer than ten. The V gene is TRBV29-1, the J gene TRBJ2-1, with 7 bases identical to TRBD2. The CDR3 is made up of 16 amino acids. Germline V gives CDR1 SQVTM, CDR2 ANQGSEA. V was clipped by 5 bases and J by 7 bases; unmatched bases: 17. The CDR3 region has the DNA TGCAGCGTTTTTTCCCTTAAGCGGGACTCACTTAATGAGCAGTTCTTC. Protein product: CSVFSLKRDSLNEQFF.

The chain is built from TRBV4-1 and TRBJ1-1, with no clear D. Germline V gene lookup returns CDR1 MGHRA and CDR2 YSYEKL. V was cut by 2 bases and J by 0 bases, with 7 bases left in between. This CDR3 is 14 amino acids long. The CDR3 region is CASSQTPMNTEAFF. The DNA of the CDR3 is TGCGCCAGCAGCCAAACTCCTATGAACACTGAAGCTTTCTTT.

This rearrangement joins TRBV3-1 (or the pseudogene TRBV3-2) to TRBJ2-1; D is ambiguous. The CDR3 runs to 15 residues. Germline V gene sequence: CDR1 LGHDT, CDR2 YNNKEL (reference sequence). The V gene lost 0 bases and the J gene lost 2 bases, with 8 bases spanning the gap. CDR3 sequence (DNA): TGTGCCAGCAGCCAAGATGACGGCACCTACAATGAGCAGTTCTTC. It codes for CASSQDDGTYNEQFF.

There are a few counts of this clone. The chain has TRBV9 and TRBJ1-2; 11 nucleotides agree with TRBD1. CDR1 and CDR2 (germline): SGDLS, YYNGEE. The junction had 8 bases not matched to a gene; V was cut back by 3 bases and J by 7 bases. The CDR3 is 15 residues long. CDR3 region: CASSGGTGGTAGYTF. The CDR3 region has the DNA TGTGCCAGCAGCGGGGGGACAGGGGGTACGGCTGGCTACACCTTC.

This clone has a single count. This rearrangement joins TRBV4-3 to TRBJ1-3, with D uncertain. The CDR3 covers 14 residues. Per germline, CDR1 LGHNA and CDR2 YSLEER. V was clipped by 4 bases and J by 4 bases, with 11 bases between them. CDR3 DNA: TGCGCCAGCAGCCCAGGTCTCCTAGGAAACACCATATATTTT. It yields the protein CASSPGLLGNTIYF.

The chain uses TRBV12-3 or TRBV12-4 and TRBJ2-2; D remains unclear. This CDR3 spans 13 amino acids. The germline V and J ends were trimmed by 7 bases and 3 bases, with 9 bases remaining between them. CDR3 protein: CASTPWDTGELFF. CDR3 bases: TGTGCCAGCACCCCTTGGGACACCGGGGAGCTGTTTTTT.

The chain joins TRBV6-5 to TRBJ1-2; TRBD1 matches at 8 bases. After removal of 5 bases from V and 3 bases from J, the junction contained 2 bases not matched to a gene. Germline CDR1 is MNHEY and CDR2 is SVGAGI. This CDR3 contains 13 residues. CDR3 sequence (DNA): TGTGCCAGCAGTCAGGACAGGGACTATGGCTACACCTTC. It codes for CASSQDRDYGYTF.

The CDR3 nucleotides are TGCGCCAGCAGCTTGGAGGGCGGGTACCACACCGGGGAGCTGTTTTTT. It translates to CASSLEGGYHTGELFF. The chain links TRBV5-1 to TRBJ2-2; TRBD2 might be the D (5 bases). Germline lookup yields CDR1 SGHRS and CDR2 YFSETQ. The V and J ends lost 0 bases and 3 bases respectively, with 12 bases between them. The CDR3 has 16 residues.

The chain recombines TRBV28 with TRBJ2-3; no firm D call. V lost 1 base and J lost 0, with 8 bases in between. The CDR3 has 15 residues. Germline CDR1 MDHEN, CDR2 SYDVKM. The CDR3 sequence: CASSLYGKSTDTQYF. The CDR3 nucleotides read TGTGCCAGCAGTTTATATGGGAAAAGCACAGATACGCAGTATTTT.

V and J are TRBV19 and TRBJ1-5; no reliable D call. The CDR3 loop spans 12 amino acids. V dropped 2 bases and J dropped 5 bases, with 4 bases sitting between them. In germline, CDR1 is LNHDA, CDR2 SQIVND (reference sequence). The CDR3 is CASSILDQPQHF. The CDR3 nucleotides read TGTGCCAGTAGTATATTAGATCAGCCCCAGCATTTT.

This chain uses TRBV5-1 with TRBJ1-3; D is unclear. This CDR3 contains 14 residues. CDR1 and CDR2 from the germline V gene are SGHRS and YFSETQ. Trimming left V 2 bases short and J 7 bases short, with 13 bases between. CDR3 region: CASSFTGEMNTIYF. CDR3 in DNA: TGCGCCAGCAGCTTTACCGGGGAGATGAACACCATATATTTT. Full variable domain (outside the CDR3, taken from reference TRBV5-1 and TRBJ1-3): KAGVTQTPRYLIKTRGQQVTLSCSPISGHRSVSWYQQTPGQGLQFLFEYFSETQRNKGNFPGRFSGRQFSNSRSEMNVSTLELGDSALYLCASSFTGEMNTIYFGEGSWLTVV.

The rearrangement joins TRBV5-1 to TRBJ2-3, with no clear D. CDR3 length: 15 residues. Trimming took 0 bases from V and 0 from J, leaving 8 bases between them. Germline V gives CDR1 SGHRS, CDR2 YFSETQ. The CDR3 bases are TGCGCCAGCAGCTTGGAATTCCCTAGCACAGATACGCAGTATTTT. Translated, it gives CASSLEFPSTDTQYF.

This chain joins TRBV19 and TRBJ1-1; D is undetermined. Germline CDR1 and CDR2: LNHDA and SQIVND (reference sequence). Trimming took off 7 bases at V and 4 bases at J, with 13 bases between the two ends. The CDR3 is 13 residues long. The CDR3 sequence is CASTPLGFTEAFF. DNA of the CDR3: TGTGCCAGTACCCCTTTGGGTTTCACTGAAGCTTTCTTT.

V usage is TRBV7-8 and J usage is TRBJ1-1; D is perhaps TRBD1 (5 bases). The CDR3 totals 14 residues. Germline V gene sequence: CDR1 SGHVS, CDR2 FQNEAQ. V lost 7 bases to trimming and J lost 5 bases, with 17 bases between them. This CDR3 reads CASTPHLGGTEAFF. The CDR3 coding sequence is TGTGCCAGCACCCCTCACTTGGGGGGAACTGAAGCTTTCTTT. Full variable domain (missing parts from reference TRBV7-8 and TRBJ1-1): GAGVSQSPRYKVAKRGQDVALRCDPISGHVSLFWYQQALGQGPEFLTYFQNEAQLDKSGLPSDRFFAERPEGSVSTLKIQRTQQEDSAVYLCASTPHLGGTEAFFGQGTRLTVV.

The gene calls are TRBV7-9 and TRBJ2-7; tentatively, D is TRBD1 or TRBD2 (6 bases each). Between the trimmed V and J ends, which lost 4 bases and 2 bases, there was a span of 18 bases. Germline V gene data show CDR1 as SEHNR and CDR2 as FQNEAQ (reference sequence). There are 16 residues in the CDR3. The CDR3 nucleotides read TGTGCCAGCAGCTCGCCGGGGGCAGGGGTAGCCTACGAGCAGTACTTC. It is translated as CASSSPGAGVAYEQYF.